This TCR beta chain came from a study of shared clonotypes between healthy human individuals (dated by TCRdb to between 2020 and 2021). Background on the whole study: The cohort comprised a couple of women and a few men aged 18 to 49 years. For each donor, CD4 naive and CD4 memory were each given three plates, CD8 naive was given two plates, and CD8 memory was given one plate. To increase sequencing depth and limit assay-specific biases, different laboratories used diverse techniques to prepare libraries and sequence TCR repertoires. Each donor's leukapheresis produced roughly between about 0.9 and 9.5 billion PBMCs. Blood TCR repertoires of about 5 healthy adults were deeply sequenced to estimate repertoire size and the extent of clonotype sharing between individuals. Findings and caveats that apply to the study as a whole: The small number of donors limited the genetic and exposure-history diversity represented. Across four donors, approximately 5% of naive CD4, more than 3% of naive CD8, approximately 2.5% of memory CD4, and around 0.4% of memory CD8 clonotypes were shared. Even with the large sequencing depth, rarefaction of the sorted-subset datasets indicated that sequencing was incomplete. Sampling was limited to blood, and TCR repertoires in tissue likely differ from TCR repertoires in blood. Based on pairwise subsampling, the degree of clonotype sharing among donors was expected to be affected by sequencing depth. Naive subsets generally had larger estimated clonotype richness than memory subsets. Higher generation probabilities were observed for clonotypes shared by all four sorted-subset donors than for non-shared clonotypes.

Using the deep immunoSEQ assay, multiplex PCR amplified TCR CDR3 regions from genomic DNA. Genomic DNA extracted from each cell subset was distributed evenly over all wells of several immunoSEQ 96-well plates, and each plate served as one replicate. Each replicate PCR for sorted subsets received roughly 0.2 ug genomic DNA, equal to 30,000 or so T cell genomes. The purified libraries were quantified using a Qubit 3.0 fluorometer, sized with a Bioanalyzer 2100, and then quantified again using the KAPA Library Quantification kit. Each immunoSEQ 96-well plate was sequenced on its own single-read 150-cycle Illumina NextSeq 550 flow cell. Regarding the original processing steps: The immunoSEQ output contained only junctional sequences without quality scores, so filtering could not match that applied to full-length reads. Sequences were annotated with PyIR, a Python wrapper for IgBLAST v1.9, and V/J genes and CDR3 were assigned using IMGT germline references. Reads with weak V/J assignments (E-value above 1e-6), missing CDR3, stop codons, out-of-frame junctions, or ambiguous translated residues were removed. V3J clonotypes were defined as sequences sharing the same inferred V gene, J gene, and CDR3 amino acid sequence. The percentage overlap between two repertoires was calculated by dividing the number of shared unique clonotypes by the size of the smaller repertoire. RTK rarefaction, the Chao1 estimator, and Recon v2.1 estimates of unobserved clonotypes were used to assess repertoire richness. Generation probabilities for all TCRbeta clonotypes obtained by the gDNA method from a few donors were computed using OLGA. TCRdb mirrors the immuneACCESS table, restricted to in-frame sequences. Some clones are absent from its copies; in checked studies, under half trace to an unresolved V gene, and the reason for the others is unknown. The DNA was the basis for D and trimming; V, J and clone size are from that table. Counted in this sample were over 700,000 clones; 55% to 75% of them appeared once. Under 2% of the sample is held by the ten biggest clonotypes.

Healthy HIV-negative adults with no recently reported acute infections or vaccinations were included as donors. Every donor was a Caucasian adult residing in Nashville, Tennessee, USA. CD4+ T cells were enriched by magnetic negative selection; naive cells were then positively selected on CD45RA, and the negative fraction formed the memory subset. Blood was collected by leukapheresis, and PBMCs were isolated by Ficoll-Histopaque density gradient centrifugation and then cryopreserved in liquid nitrogen vapor phase. Analytical flow cytometry was used to check the purity and quantity of every magnetically sorted T cell population. From each sorted fraction, genomic DNA was isolated and quantified by UV absorbance on a Nanodrop 2000c. The germline V gene gives CDR1 as SGHTA and CDR2 as FQGNSA. At the junction V is shortened by 5 bases and J by 5 bases, with 13 bases in between. The CDR3 numbers 13 residues from cysteine through phenylalanine. This entry keeps only the CDR3 DNA: 39 bases, framed from base 1.

A note on this clone: Its antigen target is currently unknown. Base qualities are not at hand, and no much larger clone is one base apart.

This clonotype was sampled from a woman aged 25 to 39 in good health. The rearranged segments are TRBV7-2 and TRBJ2-7; tentative D gene TRBD1, with 6 bases matching. The sequenced sample was memory CD4+ T cells sorted from blood. The sample's cell subset or site label, in plain terms: CD45RA-negative fraction. The CDR3 amino acid sequence is: CASSAGQLNEQYF. The nucleotides are TGTGCCAGCAGCGCAGGACAGCTCAACGAGCAGTACTTC.